These T cell receptor beta chains were read from a single sample in a study of cytomegalovirus exposure and HLA in healthy donors. Sequencing was performed with immunoSEQ multiplex PCR; in TCRdb, only in-frame clones are kept and a portion is missing. Of 150,000 to 200,000 clones listed, 80% to 90% are singletons. Sequencing was carried out using PBMCs. These receptor sequences come from a man aged 45 to 65 in good health and CMV-seropositive. The CDR3 runs from the conserved cysteine through the conserved F or W.

v_gene: TRBV29-1; j_gene: TRBJ2-7; CDR3aa: CSYTSGGAYEQYF
v_gene: TRBV15; j_gene: TRBJ2-2; CDR3aa: CATSRDQGDFKSLFF
v_gene: TRBV7-2; j_gene: TRBJ2-5; CDR3aa: CASRRGAQETQYF
v_gene: TRBV4-2; j_gene: TRBJ1-1; CDR3aa: CASSQGGGQTEAFF
v_gene: TRBV9; j_gene: TRBJ1-2; CDR3aa: CASSVVPGNGYTF
v_gene: TRBV2; j_gene: TRBJ2-3; CDR3aa: CASTQARLAGTDTQYF
v_gene: TRBV5-6; j_gene: TRBJ1-2; CDR3aa: CASSFPGQGADGYTF
v_gene: TRBV27; j_gene: TRBJ1-1; CDR3aa: CASSFQGVGAFF
v_gene: TRBV7-3; j_gene: TRBJ2-1; CDR3aa: CASSLTPGNEQFF
v_gene: TRBV5-6; j_gene: TRBJ2-5; CDR3aa: CASGPGLIQETQYF
v_gene: TRBV5-6; j_gene: TRBJ2-2; CDR3aa: CASSPGDLVDTGELFF
v_gene: TRBV6-1; j_gene: TRBJ2-2; CDR3aa: CASTSGHANTGELFF
v_gene: TRBV5-3; j_gene: TRBJ2-3; CDR3aa: CARSPDGTGTTDTQYF
v_gene: TRBV7-9; j_gene: TRBJ2-3; CDR3aa: CASSLHGSGGAADTQYF
v_gene: TRBV6-6; j_gene: TRBJ2-1; CDR3aa: CASLLAGNEQFF
v_gene: TRBV6-5; j_gene: TRBJ2-1; CDR3aa: CASSLAGNNEQFF
v_gene: TRBV11-1; j_gene: TRBJ2-1; CDR3aa: CASSSRQVYNEQFF
v_gene: TRBV4-1; j_gene: TRBJ1-1; CDR3aa: CASSQVVGQTNTEAFF
v_gene: TRBV2; j_gene: TRBJ1-5; CDR3aa: CASRRDIPVEPQHF
v_gene: TRBV7-9; j_gene: TRBJ2-1; CDR3aa: CASSLLTLSSGTYNEQFF